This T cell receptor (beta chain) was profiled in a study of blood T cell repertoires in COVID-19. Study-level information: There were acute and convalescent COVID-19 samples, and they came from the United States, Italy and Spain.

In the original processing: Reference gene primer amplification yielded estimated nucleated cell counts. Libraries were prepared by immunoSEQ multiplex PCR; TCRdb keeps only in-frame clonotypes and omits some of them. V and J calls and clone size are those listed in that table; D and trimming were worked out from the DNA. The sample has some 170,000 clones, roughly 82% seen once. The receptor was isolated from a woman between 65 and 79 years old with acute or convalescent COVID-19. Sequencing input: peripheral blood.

CDR3 in amino acids: CASSLDQGTEAFF. In DNA form, the CDR3 reads TGTGCCAGCAGCTTAGACCAGGGGACTGAAGCTTTCTTT. The V and J genes are TRBV7-2 and TRBJ1-1; TRBD1 is a possible D gene (6 bases). V dropped 1 base and J dropped 5 bases, with 8 bases sitting between them. The CDR3 runs 13 residues. CDR1 is SGHTA and CDR2 is FQGNSA in the germline V gene.